This T cell receptor beta chain emerged from a study of shared clonotypes between healthy human individuals. Here immunoSEQ multiplex PCR was the method, and the copy in TCRdb shows in-frame clones only, minus some. The sample lists fewer than 2.5 million clones; over 85% were seen once. This clonotype was sampled from a man in his late teens or twenties in good health. Some clones in this sample may be carry-over from other donors' samples. Input material: naive CD4+ T cells from PBMCs. As to subset: CD45RA+ positively selected.

The CDR3 reads CASSSQREGRSGEQFF. CDR3 in DNA: TGTGCCAGCAGCTCCCAGCGGGAGGGCCGTTCGGGTGAGCAGTTCTTC. The chain couples TRBV7-2 to TRBJ2-1, with TRBD2 matching over 10 bases. Germline V gene sequence: CDR1 SGHTA, CDR2 FQGNSA. V dropped 4 bases and J dropped 9; count of bases not matched to a gene: 12. The CDR3 loop spans 16 amino acids.